This T cell receptor beta chain was identified in a study of cytomegalovirus exposure and HLA in healthy donors. Study details: Of the donors genotyped, about 390 in all, about 80% fell in the Caucasian-associated ancestry cluster. Study-level findings and limits: Later on, a genetic analysis was performed. It linked a missense variant in DCLRE1C with V- and J-gene trimming of TCR beta. A list of approximately 160 TCR beta chains associated with cytomegalovirus was given.

With respect to this clone: The antigen is undetermined.

V lost 5 bases and J lost 2, with 20 bases in between. Germline CDR1 is SEHNR and CDR2 is FQNEAQ (reference sequence). The CDR3 consists of 17 residues. PCR involved 60 Vbeta and 13 Jbeta primers. Assay: immunoSEQ multiplex PCR; the TCRdb copy retains only in-frame clones and omits some. The data show about 160,000 clones, about 70% seen once. Input material: PBMCs. The chain joins TRBV7-9 to TRBJ2-3, with D possibly TRBD1 on 6 matching bases. This TCR was recovered from a young woman in good health and CMV-seropositive. As DNA, the CDR3 is TGTGCCAGCAGCCCCGACCGAGGGGGTTCCGACACAGATACGCAGTATTTT. This translates into CASSPDRGGSDTDTQYF.